Below, one T cell receptor (beta chain) is given with its context. Source study methods: Quantification of nucleated cells was approximated via reference gene primer amplification. This table comes from immunoSEQ multiplex PCR, and its TCRdb copy is limited to in-frame clones, with some not included. That table is the source of V, J and clone size, and D and trimming were worked out from the DNA. The profile shows roughly 400,000 clones, around nine tenths of them singletons. This entry is derived from a study of blood T cell repertoires in COVID-19. Study details: COVID-19 samples collected from the United States, Italy and Spain covered acute and convalescent phases.

Assignment of participants to cohorts was predicated upon participant-reported clinical history. The CDR3 is 16 amino acids. Germline-derived CDR1 and CDR2 are SGHDT and YYEEEE. V shed 4 bases and J shed 0 bases, with 17 bases lying between them. Sample: PBMCs or T cells enriched from blood (not recorded which). The TCR comes from a woman between 18 and 30 years old who had been exposed to COVID-19. This chain links TRBV5-6 with TRBJ2-7; D may be TRBD2 (6 bases). The CDR3 DNA is TGTGCCAGCAGCCAGGTGGTAGCGGTAAGCTCCTACGAGCAGTACTTC. This codes for CASSQVVAVSSYEQYF. Full variable domain (outside the CDR3, taken from reference TRBV5-6 and TRBJ2-7): DAGVTQSPTHLIKTRGQQVTLRCSPKSGHDTVSWYQQALGQGPQFIFQYYEEEERQRGNFPDRFSGHQFPNYSSELNVNALLLGDSALYLCASSQVVAVSSYEQYFGPGTRLTVT.